This T cell receptor (beta chain) was observed in a study of T cell responses to AZD1222 COVID-19 vaccine. Study-wide results and caveats: White British ancestry dominated among donors, who included more females, and clonal diversity was possibly underestimated.

This clone was detected only once. Its antigen is not identified. Per the germline V gene, CDR1 is MGHRA and CDR2 is YSYEKL. Trimming removed 0 bases at V and 6 bases at J, with 11 bases between. This CDR3 is 15 amino acids long. The protocol was immunoSEQ multiplex PCR, while the TCRdb copy is restricted to in-frame clones and leaves out a portion. The data contain about 150,000 clones, approximately 86% of them singletons. Sample: peripheral blood, taken after recovery from COVID-19. This receptor was obtained from an adult who had recovered from COVID-19. The rearrangement uses TRBV4-1 and TRBJ2-2; D gene unclear. The CDR3 sequence is CASSQERQIAGELFF. CDR3 nucleotide sequence: TGCGCCAGCAGCCAAGAGCGACAAATAGCCGGGGAGCTGTTTTTT.